This T cell receptor (beta chain) originates from a study of blood T cell repertoires in COVID-19. With V trimmed by 6 bases and J by 8 bases, 12 bases remained unmatched. CDR1 and CDR2 (germline): KGHSH, LQKENI. CDR3 length: 14 amino acids. Here immunoSEQ multiplex PCR was the method, and the copy in TCRdb shows in-frame clones only, minus some. Here the sample spans tens of thousands of clones, over 75% being singletons. This rearrangement joins TRBV18 to TRBJ1-1; the match to TRBD1 covers 7 bases. Source material: peripheral blood. The receptor comes from a woman in her 70s with acute or convalescent COVID-19. The CDR3 spells CASSPFRDSKEAFF. CDR3 in DNA: TGTGCCAGCTCCCCATTCCGGGACAGTAAAGAAGCTTTCTTT.